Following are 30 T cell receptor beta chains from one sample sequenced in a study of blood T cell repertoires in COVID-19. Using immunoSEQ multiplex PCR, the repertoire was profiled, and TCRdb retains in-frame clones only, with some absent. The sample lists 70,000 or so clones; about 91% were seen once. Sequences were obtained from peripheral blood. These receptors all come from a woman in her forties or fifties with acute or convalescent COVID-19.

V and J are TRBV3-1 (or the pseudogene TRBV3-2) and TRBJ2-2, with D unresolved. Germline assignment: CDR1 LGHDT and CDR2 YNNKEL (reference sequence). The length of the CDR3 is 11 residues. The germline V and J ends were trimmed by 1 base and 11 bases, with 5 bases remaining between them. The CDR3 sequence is CASSQVRELFF. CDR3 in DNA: TGTGCCAGCAGCCAAGTCAGAGAGCTGTTTTTT.

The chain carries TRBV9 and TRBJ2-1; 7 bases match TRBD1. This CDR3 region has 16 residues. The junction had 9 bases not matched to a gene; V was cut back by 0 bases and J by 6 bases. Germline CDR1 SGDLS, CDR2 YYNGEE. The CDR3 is CASSVDWWGQSNEQFF. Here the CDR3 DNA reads TGTGCCAGCAGCGTAGATTGGTGGGGACAGAGCAATGAGCAGTTCTTC.

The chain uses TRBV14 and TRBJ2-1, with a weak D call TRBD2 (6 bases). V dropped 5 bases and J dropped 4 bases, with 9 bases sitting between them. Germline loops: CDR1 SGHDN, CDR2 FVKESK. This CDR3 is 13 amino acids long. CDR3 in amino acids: CASSSAGYNEQFF. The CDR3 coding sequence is TGTGCCAGCAGCTCAGCGGGTTACAATGAGCAGTTCTTC.

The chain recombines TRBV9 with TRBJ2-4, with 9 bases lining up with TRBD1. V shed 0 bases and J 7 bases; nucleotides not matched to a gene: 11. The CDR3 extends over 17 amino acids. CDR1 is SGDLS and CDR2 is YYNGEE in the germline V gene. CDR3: CASSVAPGQGYGNIQYF. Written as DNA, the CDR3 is TGTGCCAGCAGCGTAGCTCCGGGACAGGGTTACGGGAACATTCAGTACTTC.

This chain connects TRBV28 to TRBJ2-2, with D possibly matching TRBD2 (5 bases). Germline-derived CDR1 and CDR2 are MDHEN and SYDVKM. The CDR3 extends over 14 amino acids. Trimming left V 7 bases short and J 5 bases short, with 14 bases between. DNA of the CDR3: TGTGCCAGCACTCCGGCGCGGGTGACCGGGGAGCTGTTTTTT. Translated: CASTPARVTGELFF.

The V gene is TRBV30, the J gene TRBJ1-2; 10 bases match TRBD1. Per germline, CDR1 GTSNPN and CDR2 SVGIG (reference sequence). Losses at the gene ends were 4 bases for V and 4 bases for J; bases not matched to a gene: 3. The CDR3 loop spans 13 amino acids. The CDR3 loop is CAWTRDRGYGYTF. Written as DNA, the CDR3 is TGTGCCTGGACCCGGGACAGGGGCTATGGCTACACCTTC.

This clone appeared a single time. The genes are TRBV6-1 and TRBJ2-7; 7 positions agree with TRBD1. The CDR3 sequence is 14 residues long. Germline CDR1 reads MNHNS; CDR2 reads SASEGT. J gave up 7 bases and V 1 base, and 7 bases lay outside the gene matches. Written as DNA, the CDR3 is TGTGCCAGCAGTGAAGGGACAGGTGTTAGAGAGCAGTACTTC. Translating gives CASSEGTGVREQYF.

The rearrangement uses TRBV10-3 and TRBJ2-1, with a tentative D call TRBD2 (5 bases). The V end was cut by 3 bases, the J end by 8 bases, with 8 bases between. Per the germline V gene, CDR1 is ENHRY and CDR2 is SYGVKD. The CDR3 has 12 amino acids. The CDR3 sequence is CAISEGRDEQFF. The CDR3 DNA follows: TGTGCCATCAGTGAAGGGCGGGATGAGCAGTTCTTC.

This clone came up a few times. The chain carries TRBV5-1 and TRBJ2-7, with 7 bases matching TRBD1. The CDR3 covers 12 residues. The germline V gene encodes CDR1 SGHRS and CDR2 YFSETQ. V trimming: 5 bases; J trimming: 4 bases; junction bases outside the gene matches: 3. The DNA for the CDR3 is TGCGCCAGCAGTGGGACAGTTTACGAGCAGTACTTC. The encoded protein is CASSGTVYEQYF.

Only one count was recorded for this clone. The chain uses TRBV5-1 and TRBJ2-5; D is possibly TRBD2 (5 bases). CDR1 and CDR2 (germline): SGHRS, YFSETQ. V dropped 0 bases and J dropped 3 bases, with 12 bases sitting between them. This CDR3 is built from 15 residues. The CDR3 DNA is TGCGCCAGCAGCTTGGTATCCGGGATTAAAGAGACCCAGTACTTC. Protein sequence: CASSLVSGIKETQYF.

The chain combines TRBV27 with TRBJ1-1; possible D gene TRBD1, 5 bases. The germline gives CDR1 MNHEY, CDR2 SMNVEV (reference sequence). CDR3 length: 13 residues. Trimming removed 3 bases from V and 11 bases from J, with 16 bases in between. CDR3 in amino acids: CASSFRDGREAFF. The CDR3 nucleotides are TGTGCCAGCAGTTTCCGGGACGGACGGGAGGCTTTCTTT.

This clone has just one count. Here the CDR3 DNA reads TGTGCCATCAGTGAAGGGGGCCCGGGTACTGGAAACACCATATATTTT. This translates into CAISEGGPGTGNTIYF. The chain links TRBV10-3 to TRBJ1-3; 7 bases align to TRBD1. The CDR3 sequence is 16 residues long. Trimming at V came to 3 bases and at J to 2 bases, leaving 7 bases not matched to a gene. Germline CDR1 is ENHRY and CDR2 is SYGVKD.

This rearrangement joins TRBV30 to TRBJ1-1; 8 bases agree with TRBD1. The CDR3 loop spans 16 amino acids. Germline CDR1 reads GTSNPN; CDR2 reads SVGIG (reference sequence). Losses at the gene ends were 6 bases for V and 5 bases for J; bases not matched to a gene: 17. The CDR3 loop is CACLAGGRGLGTEAFF. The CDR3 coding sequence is TGTGCCTGTCTAGCAGGGGGCAGGGGGCTAGGAACTGAAGCTTTCTTT. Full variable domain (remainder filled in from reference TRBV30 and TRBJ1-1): SQTIHQWPATLVQPVGSPLSLECTVEGTSNPNLYWYRQAAGRGLQLLFYSVGIGQISSEVPQNLSASRPQDRQFILSSKKLLLSDSGFYLCACLAGGRGLGTEAFFGQGTRLTVV.

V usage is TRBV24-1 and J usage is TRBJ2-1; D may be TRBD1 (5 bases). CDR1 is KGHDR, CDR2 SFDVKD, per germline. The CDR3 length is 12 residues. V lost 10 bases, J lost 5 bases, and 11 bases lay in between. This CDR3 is CATPKGNNEQFF. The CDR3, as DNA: TGTGCCACGCCTAAGGGGAACAATGAGCAGTTCTTC.

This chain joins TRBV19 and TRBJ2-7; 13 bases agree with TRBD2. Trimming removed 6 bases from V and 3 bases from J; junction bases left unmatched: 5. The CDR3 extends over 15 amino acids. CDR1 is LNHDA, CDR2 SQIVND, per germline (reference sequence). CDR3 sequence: CASRPGLAGLYEQYF. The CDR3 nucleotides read TGTGCCAGTAGACCGGGACTAGCGGGGCTCTACGAGCAGTACTTC.

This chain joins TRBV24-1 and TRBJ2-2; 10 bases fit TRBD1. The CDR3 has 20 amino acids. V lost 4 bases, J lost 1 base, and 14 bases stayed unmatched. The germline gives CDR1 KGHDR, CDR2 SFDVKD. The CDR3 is CATSDQAGTGVLKNTGELFF. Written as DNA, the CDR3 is TGTGCCACCAGTGACCAGGCCGGGACAGGGGTCCTGAAGAACACCGGGGAGCTGTTTTTT.

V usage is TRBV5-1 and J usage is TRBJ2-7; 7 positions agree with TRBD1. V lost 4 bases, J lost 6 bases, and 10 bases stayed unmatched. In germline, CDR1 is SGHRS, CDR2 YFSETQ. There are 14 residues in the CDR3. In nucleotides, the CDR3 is TGCGCCAGCAGCCAAGGGACAGAGGGGGTCGAGCAGTACTTC. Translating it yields CASSQGTEGVEQYF.

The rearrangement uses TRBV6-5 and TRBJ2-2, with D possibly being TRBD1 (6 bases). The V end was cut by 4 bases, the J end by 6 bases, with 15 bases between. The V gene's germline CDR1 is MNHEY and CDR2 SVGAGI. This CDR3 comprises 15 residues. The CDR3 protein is CASSLEGVDPGELFF. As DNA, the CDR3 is TGTGCCAGCAGTTTAGAGGGGGTGGACCCCGGGGAGCTGTTTTTT.

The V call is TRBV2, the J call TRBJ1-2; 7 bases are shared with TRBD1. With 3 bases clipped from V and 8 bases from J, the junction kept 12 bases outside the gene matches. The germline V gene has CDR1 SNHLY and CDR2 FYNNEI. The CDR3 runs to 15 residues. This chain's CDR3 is CASSDALDRVKGYTF. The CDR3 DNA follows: TGTGCCAGCAGTGACGCCCTTGACAGGGTAAAAGGCTACACCTTC.

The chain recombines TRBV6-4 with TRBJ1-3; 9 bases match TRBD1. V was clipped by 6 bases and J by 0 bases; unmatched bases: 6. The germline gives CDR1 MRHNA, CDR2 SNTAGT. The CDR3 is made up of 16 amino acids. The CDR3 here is CASRRDRESSGNTIYF. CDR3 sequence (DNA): TGTGCCAGCAGGAGGGACAGGGAAAGCTCTGGAAACACCATATATTTT.

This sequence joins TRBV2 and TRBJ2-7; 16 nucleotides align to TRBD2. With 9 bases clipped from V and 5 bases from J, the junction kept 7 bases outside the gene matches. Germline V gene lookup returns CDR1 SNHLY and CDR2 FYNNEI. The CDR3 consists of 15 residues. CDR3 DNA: TGTGCCAGTAAGGTGGGACTAGCGGGAGGGAACGAGCAGTACTTC. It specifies CASKVGLAGGNEQYF.

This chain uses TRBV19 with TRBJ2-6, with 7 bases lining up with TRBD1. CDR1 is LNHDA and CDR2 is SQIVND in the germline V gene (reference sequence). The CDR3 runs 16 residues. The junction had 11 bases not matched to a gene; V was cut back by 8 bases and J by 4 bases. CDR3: CASALQGQGGANVLTF. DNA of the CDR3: TGTGCCAGTGCACTACAGGGGCAAGGGGGGGCCAACGTCCTGACTTTC.

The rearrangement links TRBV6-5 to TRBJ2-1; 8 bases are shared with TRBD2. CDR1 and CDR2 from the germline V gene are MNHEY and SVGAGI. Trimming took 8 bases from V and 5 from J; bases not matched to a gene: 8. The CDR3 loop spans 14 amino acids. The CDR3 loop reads CASRTLAANNEQFF. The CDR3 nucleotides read TGTGCCAGCCGTACACTAGCGGCGAACAATGAGCAGTTCTTC.

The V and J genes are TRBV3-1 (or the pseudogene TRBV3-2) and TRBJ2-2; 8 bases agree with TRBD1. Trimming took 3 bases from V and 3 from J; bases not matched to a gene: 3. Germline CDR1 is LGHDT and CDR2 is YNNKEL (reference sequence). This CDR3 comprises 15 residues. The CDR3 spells CASSQVGQDTGELFF. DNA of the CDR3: TGTGCCAGCAGCCAGGTGGGACAGGACACCGGGGAGCTGTTTTTT.

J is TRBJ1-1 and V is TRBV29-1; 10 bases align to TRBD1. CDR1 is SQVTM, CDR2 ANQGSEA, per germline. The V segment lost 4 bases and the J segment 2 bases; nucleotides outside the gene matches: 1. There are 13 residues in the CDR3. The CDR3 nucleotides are TGCAGCGTTGGGGACAGGGGTAACACTGAAGCTTTCTTT. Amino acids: CSVGDRGNTEAFF.

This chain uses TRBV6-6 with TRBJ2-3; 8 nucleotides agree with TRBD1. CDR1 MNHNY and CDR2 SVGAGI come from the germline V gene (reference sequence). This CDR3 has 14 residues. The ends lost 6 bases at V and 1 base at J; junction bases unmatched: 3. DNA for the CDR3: TGTGCCAGCAGGAGGACAGGGCGCACAGATACGCAGTATTTT. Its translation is CASRRTGRTDTQYF.

CDR3 sequence reads: CASSSASGSPRERELFF. Here the CDR3 DNA reads TGTGCCAGCAGCTCAGCCAGCGGGAGCCCTCGGGAGAGGGAGCTGTTTTTT. The chain recombines TRBV11-2 with TRBJ2-2, with 8 bases matching TRBD2. The CDR3 spans 17 residues. With 4 bases clipped from V and 9 bases from J, the junction kept 16 bases outside the gene matches. Germline V lookup: CDR1 SGHAT, CDR2 FQNNGV.

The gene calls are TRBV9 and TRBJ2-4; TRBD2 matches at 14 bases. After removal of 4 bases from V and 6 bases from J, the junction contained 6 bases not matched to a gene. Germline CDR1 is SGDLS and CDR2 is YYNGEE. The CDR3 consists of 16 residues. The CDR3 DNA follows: TGTGCCAGCAGCCCTCTAGGGACTAGCGGGGGAAACATTCAGTACTTC. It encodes CASSPLGTSGGNIQYF.

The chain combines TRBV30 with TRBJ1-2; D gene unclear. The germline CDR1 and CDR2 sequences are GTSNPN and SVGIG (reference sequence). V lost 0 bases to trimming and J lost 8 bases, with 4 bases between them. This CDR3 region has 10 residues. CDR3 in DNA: TGTGCCTGGAGTGTTGAGGGCTACACCTTC. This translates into CAWSVEGYTF.

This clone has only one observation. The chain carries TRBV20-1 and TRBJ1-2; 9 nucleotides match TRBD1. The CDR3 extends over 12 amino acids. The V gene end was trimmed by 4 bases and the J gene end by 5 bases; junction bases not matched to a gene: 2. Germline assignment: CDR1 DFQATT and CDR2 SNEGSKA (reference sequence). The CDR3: CSAIDRGYGYTF. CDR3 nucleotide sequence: TGCAGTGCTATTGACAGGGGGTATGGCTACACCTTC.